Presented here are 20 T cell receptor beta chains from one specimen sequenced in a study of T cells in Graves' hyperthyroidism and ophthalmopathy (dated by TCRdb to between 2017 and 2020). Libraries were built with multiplex PCR. These reads were obtained on an Illumina HiSeq 2000. The TCR beta CDR3 regions were amplified from the RNA transcripts. A first-round RT-PCR of the TCR CDR3 used the HTBI primer set with the Qiagen OneStep RT-PCR kit. TCRdb handled the public reads itself, with Q25 trimming in fastp and clone calling in MiXCR, and kept productive beta chains. Each CDR3 protein appears once, grouped with its most common genes and DNA. This sample is represented by hundreds of thousands of distinct CDR3 sequences; roughly 17% of them were singletons. Less than 4.5% of the sample lies in the top ten. Material for sequencing was blood. The receptors originated from a woman in her twenties or thirties with Graves' hyperthyroidism.

There are many counts of this clonotype. This chain joins TRBV6-1 and TRBJ2-7, with 16 bases fitting TRBD2. CDR3 length: 15 residues. V dropped 8 bases and J dropped 5; count of bases not matched to a gene: 6. Germline-derived CDR1 and CDR2 are MNHNS and SASEGT. Here the CDR3 DNA reads TGTGCCAGCCCGGGACTAGCGGGAGGGCCGCACGAGCAGTACTTC. It translates to CASPGLAGGPHEQYF.

This clonotype was counted between two and nine times. The chain has TRBV30 and TRBJ1-5; D unresolved. Germline CDR1 and CDR2: GTSNPN and SVGIG (reference sequence). Trimming took off 0 bases at V and 2 bases at J, with 2 bases between the two ends. The length of the CDR3 is 12 residues. CDR3 amino acids: CAWSVGNQPQHF. The CDR3 nucleotides read TGTGCCTGGAGTGTTGGCAATCAGCCCCAGCATTTT.

The rearrangement joins TRBV7-2 to TRBJ2-2, with 14 bases aligning to TRBD2. The CDR3 loop spans 21 amino acids. The germline V gene encodes CDR1 SGHTA and CDR2 FQGNSA. The junction had 18 bases not matched to a gene; V was cut back by 2 bases and J by 7 bases. The CDR3, as DNA: TGTGCCAGCAGCTTACTACCCGGGACTAGCGGGAGTTGGGTATCGGGCGGGGAGCTGTTTTTT. Translating gives CASSLLPGTSGSWVSGGELFF.

This clonotype has a count of ten or more. The rearrangement links TRBV6-2 or TRBV6-3 to TRBJ2-7; 7 bases agree with TRBD2. J gave up 1 base and V 6 bases, and 12 bases lay outside the gene matches. Looked up from germline, CDR1 is MNHEY and CDR2 is SVGEGT. CDR3 length: 16 amino acids. This CDR3 is CASSFLVAGLSYEQYF. The CDR3 DNA reads TGTGCCAGCAGCTTCCTAGTAGCGGGCTTATCCTACGAGCAGTACTTC.

Ten or more counts support this clonotype. This chain connects TRBV2 to TRBJ2-7, with D possibly matching TRBD1 (6 bases). Germline lookup yields CDR1 SNHLY and CDR2 FYNNEI. V lost 6 bases and J lost 6, with 12 bases in between. The CDR3 sequence is 12 residues long. CDR3 protein: CASRILGAEQYF. DNA for the CDR3: TGTGCCAGCAGGATTTTGGGGGCCGAGCAGTACTTC.

This clonotype was found many times. This chain joins TRBV6-1 and TRBJ2-3; D not resolved. The CDR3 covers 14 residues. Trimming took 5 bases from V and 0 from J, leaving 9 bases between them. In germline, CDR1 is MNHNS, CDR2 SASEGT. The CDR3 sequence is CASSSQPSTDTQYF. DNA for the CDR3: TGTGCCAGCAGTTCCCAACCTAGCACAGATACGCAGTATTTT.

This chain uses TRBV27 with TRBJ2-1, with D unresolved. From germline, CDR1 is MNHEY and CDR2 SMNVEV (reference sequence). This CDR3 comprises 13 residues. With 8 bases removed from V and 10 bases from J, the gap between germline ends came to 18 bases. CDR3 residues: CASGPGPGVEQFF. As DNA, the CDR3 is TGTGCCAGCGGACCGGGCCCAGGCGTCGAGCAGTTCTTC.

This clonotype came up many times. The rearrangement uses TRBV7-8 and TRBJ1-1; a possible D gene is TRBD1 (6 bases). The CDR3 consists of 17 residues. The germline CDR1 and CDR2 sequences are SGHVS and FQNEAQ. With 7 bases removed from V and 6 bases from J, the gap between germline ends came to 27 bases. This CDR3 reads CASKTQARGVASPEAFF. CDR3 bases: TGTGCCAGCAAAACGCAGGCCAGGGGCGTTGCAAGCCCTGAAGCTTTCTTT.

This clonotype showed up many times. The J gene is TRBJ2-3, the V gene TRBV5-6; unclear D gene. CDR1 SGHDT and CDR2 YYEEEE come from the germline V gene. Trimming cost V 2 bases and J 3 bases, with 4 bases left between them. The CDR3 is 12 amino acids. The CDR3 here is CASSLVTDTQYF. The CDR3 nucleotides are TGTGCCAGCAGCTTAGTGACAGATACGCAGTATTTT.

In this sample, this clonotype turned up many times. This chain joins TRBV20-1 and TRBJ2-7; D is undetermined. Germline V lookup: CDR1 DFQATT, CDR2 SNEGSKA (reference sequence). Between the trimmed V and J ends, which lost 5 bases and 1 base, there was a span of 9 bases. The CDR3 runs to 12 residues. CDR3 in DNA: TGCAGTGCTGCCCACGGGTCCTACGAGCAGTACTTC. Its protein product is CSAAHGSYEQYF.

J is TRBJ1-1 and V is TRBV12-3 or TRBV12-4; D is unclear. The V end was cut by 6 bases, the J end by 1 base, with 15 bases between. The CDR3 has 15 amino acids. The CDR3 DNA sequence: TGTGCCAGCAGGGCTCCGTGGCAGCCGAACACTGAAGCTTTCTTT. Encoded protein: CASRAPWQPNTEAFF.

This clonotype was detected ten times or more. The chain employs TRBV6-2 or TRBV6-3 and TRBJ2-1, with D uncertain. This CDR3 contains 14 residues. Germline lookup yields CDR1 MNHEY and CDR2 SVGEGT. Between the trimmed V and J ends, which lost 1 base and 7 bases, there was a span of 11 bases. This CDR3 reads CASSYLANPNEQFF. The CDR3 DNA reads as TGTGCCAGCAGTTACTTGGCCAACCCAAATGAGCAGTTCTTC.

This clonotype was found many times. V usage is TRBV5-1 and J usage is TRBJ1-1, with TRBD1 matching over 12 bases. Trimming removed 4 bases from V and 1 base from J; junction bases left unmatched: 8. The CDR3 covers 17 residues. The germline gives CDR1 SGHRS, CDR2 YFSETQ. This chain's CDR3 is CASSLGTGGRRNTEAFF. CDR3 coding DNA: TGCGCCAGCAGCCTAGGGACAGGGGGCAGGAGGAACACTGAAGCTTTCTTT.

The chain combines TRBV20-1 with TRBJ2-3; 11 nucleotides line up with TRBD2. Germline V gene lookup returns CDR1 DFQATT and CDR2 SNEGSKA (reference sequence). The CDR3 is 18 residues long. V dropped 0 bases and J dropped 3; count of bases not matched to a gene: 11. The CDR3 region is CSARDSGTSGRGTDTQYF. In nucleotides, the CDR3 is TGCAGTGCTAGAGATTCGGGCACTAGCGGGAGAGGGACAGATACGCAGTATTTT.

This clonotype was detected many times. The rearrangement uses TRBV5-1 and TRBJ1-1; tentatively, D is TRBD1 (5 bases). V was shortened by 2 bases and J by 1 base, with 18 bases between the two germline ends. CDR1 and CDR2 from the germline V gene are SGHRS and YFSETQ. CDR3 size: 17 residues. CDR3 in amino acids: CASSFGISGTPNTEAFF. The DNA for the CDR3 is TGCGCCAGCAGCTTCGGAATCTCCGGGACGCCGAACACTGAAGCTTTCTTT.

This clonotype was observed at least ten times. The chain is built from TRBV20-1 and TRBJ2-3; 9 bases align to TRBD2. V gave up 6 bases and J gave up 5 bases; unmatched junction bases: 9. CDR3 length: 14 residues. Germline V gene lookup returns CDR1 DFQATT and CDR2 SNEGSKA (reference sequence). CDR3 nucleotide sequence: TGCAGTGCCAGTGCGGGAGGGCCCCAAGATACGCAGTATTTT. Its translation is CSASAGGPQDTQYF.

This clonotype was counted ten times or more. The chain has TRBV28 and TRBJ1-1, with TRBD1 as a possible D gene (6 bases). The CDR3 has 13 amino acids. Between the trimmed V and J ends, which lost 11 bases and 1 base, there was a span of 14 bases. Germline values: CDR1 MDHEN, CDR2 SYDVKM. This CDR3 is CAAQGFRNTEAFF. DNA for the CDR3: TGTGCCGCACAGGGTTTTCGGAACACTGAAGCTTTCTTT.

This rearrangement joins TRBV14 to TRBJ2-2; D possibly matches TRBD1 or TRBD2 (6 bases each). Trimming took off 2 bases at V and 2 bases at J, with 12 bases between the two ends. The germline gives CDR1 SGHDN, CDR2 FVKESK. The CDR3 has 16 residues. Here the CDR3 DNA reads TGTGCCAGCAGCCAAAGAAGGGGGGTAAACACCGGGGAGCTGTTTTTT. This sequence encodes CASSQRRGVNTGELFF.

The V call is TRBV20-1, the J call TRBJ2-3, with D possibly being TRBD2 (6 bases). This CDR3 is built from 15 residues. V lost 2 bases, J lost 5 bases, and 17 bases lay in between. Per germline, CDR1 DFQATT and CDR2 SNEGSKA (reference sequence). The CDR3: CSARLAGGVRDTQYF. CDR3 coding DNA: TGCAGTGCTAGATTGGCCGGGGGAGTTAGAGATACGCAGTATTTT.

This clonotype has more than one count but fewer than ten. The V gene is TRBV24-1, the J gene TRBJ2-3; TRBD2 aligns across 10 bases. Per germline, CDR1 KGHDR and CDR2 SFDVKD. The CDR3 extends over 16 amino acids. Trimming at V came to 3 bases and at J to 5 bases, leaving 7 bases not matched to a gene. Here the CDR3 DNA reads TGTGCCACCAGTGATGTCCTAGCGGGAGTCGGAGATACGCAGTATTTT. Amino acids: CATSDVLAGVGDTQYF.